A selection of T cell receptor beta chains follows, all from one sample in a study of OX40 agonist ivuxolimab in advanced cancers. Assay used: immunoSEQ multiplex PCR; TCRdb lists only in-frame clones, some missing. The sample carries some 100,000 clones, more than 90% recorded once. This material consisted of CD4+ or CD8+ T cells sorted from blood, taken in a trial of the OX40 agonist ivuxolimab. The receptors stem from an adult with an advanced solid tumor such as melanoma, head and neck, liver or kidney cancer. The CDR3 runs from the conserved cysteine through the conserved F or W. D genes are given only for firm matches. Rows give clone size only sometimes, using once, few, many, or a class for an expanded clone.

clone_size: once
v_call: TRBV6-1
d_call: NA
j_call: TRBJ1-3
cdr3_nt: TGTGCCAGCAGTGAATTCTTCTCGTACTTTGGAAACACCATATATTTT
cdr3_aa: CASSEFFSYFGNTIYF

clone_size: NA
v_call: TRBV30
d_call: TRBD1
j_call: TRBJ1-2
cdr3_nt: TGTGCCTGGAGTTCCGACAGGGCCGATCACTCCTATGGCTACACCTTC
cdr3_aa: CAWSSDRADHSYGYTF

clone_size: NA
v_call: TRBV6-5
d_call: TRBD1
j_call: TRBJ2-7
cdr3_nt: TGTGCCAGCAGTTACTCGGGACAGGGCTACGAGCAGTACTTC
cdr3_aa: CASSYSGQGYEQYF

clone_size: once
v_call: TRBV4-3
d_call: NA
j_call: TRBJ2-1
cdr3_nt: TGCGCCAGCAGCCAAGAGGGGGCGGGTGCCTACAATGAGCAGTTCTTC
cdr3_aa: CASSQEGAGAYNEQFF

clone_size: NA
v_call: TRBV5-5
d_call: TRBD2
j_call: TRBJ2-7
cdr3_nt: TGTGCCAGCAGCTTGGCCGCGGGAGGGGTTTACGAGCAGTACTTC
cdr3_aa: CASSLAAGGVYEQYF

clone_size: NA
v_call: TRBV27
d_call: NA
j_call: TRBJ2-3
cdr3_nt: TGTGCCAGCAGTTTAGTGCCCGTTGGACGCGATACGCAGTATTTT
cdr3_aa: CASSLVPVGRDTQYF

clone_size: NA
v_call: TRBV14
d_call: NA
j_call: TRBJ2-3
cdr3_nt: TGTGCCAGCAGCCAGGGGGGCGGACTAGATACGCAGTATTTT
cdr3_aa: CASSQGGGLDTQYF

clone_size: NA
v_call: TRBV15
d_call: NA
j_call: TRBJ1-2
cdr3_nt: TGTGCCACCAGCAGAGCCGACTTGGCAGGTTCCTATTATGGCTACACCTTC
cdr3_aa: CATSRADLAGSYYGYTF

clone_size: NA
v_call: TRBV2
d_call: NA
j_call: TRBJ1-2
cdr3_nt: TGTGCCAGCAGTACGCGGGACGCCGCTAACTATGGCTACACCTTC
cdr3_aa: CASSTRDAANYGYTF

clone_size: NA
v_call: TRBV5-6
d_call: NA
j_call: TRBJ1-5
cdr3_nt: TGTGCCAGCAGCATTGGGACCGGGGGCAATCAGCCCCAGCATTTT
cdr3_aa: CASSIGTGGNQPQHF

clone_size: NA
v_call: TRBV2
d_call: TRBD2
j_call: TRBJ2-1
cdr3_nt: TGTGCCAGCAGTGAATCGGGGGGGAGGGCCCTTGAGCAGTTCTTC
cdr3_aa: CASSESGGRALEQFF

clone_size: NA
v_call: TRBV29-1
d_call: TRBD2
j_call: TRBJ2-5
cdr3_nt: TGCAGCGTTGAAGGGGGGGGACCAGTACGGTACCAAGAGACCCAGTACTTC
cdr3_aa: CSVEGGGPVRYQETQYF

clone_size: once
v_call: TRBV9
d_call: NA
j_call: TRBJ2-7
cdr3_nt: TGTGCCAGCAGCGTAGCCGACGGCTCCTACGAGCAGTACTTC
cdr3_aa: CASSVADGSYEQYF

clone_size: NA
v_call: TRBV29-1
d_call: NA
j_call: TRBJ1-2
cdr3_nt: TGCAGCGTTGAAGGGGACATCTATGGCTACACCTTC
cdr3_aa: CSVEGDIYGYTF

clone_size: NA
v_call: TRBV2
d_call: TRBD2
j_call: TRBJ2-2
cdr3_nt: TGTGCCAGCATGGGACTACCTGGCACCGGGGAGCTGTTTTTT
cdr3_aa: CASMGLPGTGELFF

clone_size: NA
v_call: TRBV7-9
d_call: NA
j_call: TRBJ2-2
cdr3_nt: TGTGCCAGCAGACCCTCGACCACAGGAACGAACACCGGGGAGCTGTTTTTT
cdr3_aa: CASRPSTTGTNTGELFF

clone_size: NA
v_call: TRBV7-8
d_call: TRBD2
j_call: TRBJ2-1
cdr3_nt: TGTGCCAGCAGCCTCCTTCGGGCGGGGGGCTCCTACAATGAGCAGTTCTTC
cdr3_aa: CASSLLRAGGSYNEQFF

clone_size: NA
v_call: TRBV6-1
d_call: TRBD1
j_call: TRBJ1-2
cdr3_nt: TGTGCCAGCAGTGACGACAGGGGCTATGGCTACACCTTC
cdr3_aa: CASSDDRGYGYTF

clone_size: NA
v_call: TRBV5-1
d_call: TRBD1
j_call: TRBJ2-1
cdr3_nt: TGCGCCAGCAGCCGCTGGACAGGGAAGGACAATGAGCAGTTCTTC
cdr3_aa: CASSRWTGKDNEQFF

clone_size: NA
v_call: TRBV30
d_call: TRBD1
j_call: TRBJ1-4
cdr3_nt: TGTGCCTGGAGTGAGGGGGCGTTTGAAAAACTGTTTTTT
cdr3_aa: CAWSEGAFEKLFF

clone_size: NA
v_call: TRBV11-2
d_call: NA
j_call: TRBJ1-6
cdr3_nt: TGTGCCAGCAGCTTACAGGTTAATTCACCCCTCCACTTT
cdr3_aa: CASSLQVNSPLHF

clone_size: NA
v_call: TRBV4-1
d_call: NA
j_call: TRBJ2-1
cdr3_nt: TGCGCCAGCAGCCAAGGGGTAGGGATAAATCCCTACAATGAGCAGTTCTTC
cdr3_aa: CASSQGVGINPYNEQFF

clone_size: NA
v_call: TRBV12-5
d_call: NA
j_call: TRBJ1-1
cdr3_nt: TGTGCTAGTGGACTCCCGGGGGCTGAAGCTTTCTTT
cdr3_aa: CASGLPGAEAFF

clone_size: once
v_call: TRBV9
d_call: TRBD1
j_call: TRBJ2-7
cdr3_nt: TGTGCCAGCAGCGCCCGGGACAGCAGCTACGAGCAGTACTTC
cdr3_aa: CASSARDSSYEQYF

clone_size: NA
v_call: TRBV27
d_call: TRBD2
j_call: TRBJ2-7
cdr3_nt: TGTGCCAGCAGATTATATAGCGGGAGCACCTACGAGCAGTACTTC
cdr3_aa: CASRLYSGSTYEQYF

clone_size: NA
v_call: TRBV5-6
d_call: NA
j_call: TRBJ2-1
cdr3_nt: TGTGCCAGCAGCTCAGGGCGTCGAATCTACAATGAGCAGTTCTTC
cdr3_aa: CASSSGRRIYNEQFF

clone_size: NA
v_call: TRBV7-9
d_call: NA
j_call: TRBJ2-5
cdr3_nt: TGTGCCAGCAGCTTATTGCCTGGCGGCCCAGAGACCCAGTACTTC
cdr3_aa: CASSLLPGGPETQYF

clone_size: NA
v_call: TRBV27
d_call: NA
j_call: TRBJ2-7
cdr3_nt: TGTGCCAGCAGTTCAACAGCCCGTAACGAGCAGTACTTC
cdr3_aa: CASSSTARNEQYF

clone_size: NA
v_call: TRBV7-2
d_call: NA
j_call: TRBJ2-7
cdr3_nt: TGTGCCAGTCAGACAGTCTCCTACGAGCAGTACTTC
cdr3_aa: CASQTVSYEQYF

clone_size: NA
v_call: TRBV2
d_call: NA
j_call: TRBJ1-1
cdr3_nt: TGTGCCAGCAGTGAAGCGGGGGGCGCAGGGTTCACTGAAGCTTTCTTT
cdr3_aa: CASSEAGGAGFTEAFF

clone_size: NA
v_call: TRBV6-6
d_call: NA
j_call: TRBJ2-7
cdr3_nt: TGTGCCAGCGGCAGCGGAGGTTACGAGCAGTACTTC
cdr3_aa: CASGSGGYEQYF

clone_size: NA
v_call: TRBV27
d_call: NA
j_call: TRBJ1-2
cdr3_nt: TGTGCCAGCAGCTTACAGGGATCCAACTATGGCTACACCTTC
cdr3_aa: CASSLQGSNYGYTF

clone_size: NA
v_call: TRBV10-3
d_call: TRBD2
j_call: TRBJ2-7
cdr3_nt: TGTGCCATCAGTGAGTCGAAACTAGCGGGGCTACCCTCCTACTACGAGCAGTACTTC
cdr3_aa: CAISESKLAGLPSYYEQYF

clone_size: NA
v_call: TRBV6-1
d_call: NA
j_call: TRBJ1-5
cdr3_nt: TGTGCCAGCACCCCCCAAGGCGGGGGCAATCAGCCCCAGCATTTT
cdr3_aa: CASTPQGGGNQPQHF

clone_size: NA
v_call: TRBV4-1
d_call: NA
j_call: TRBJ1-1
cdr3_nt: TGCGCCAGCAGCCAAGAAGCCGCGCATATGGCTGAAGCTTTCTTT
cdr3_aa: CASSQEAAHMAEAFF

clone_size: few
v_call: TRBV21-1
d_call: NA
j_call: TRBJ1-6
cdr3_nt: TGTGCCAGCAGCAAACCGCGACAGGAGTACTCCTATAATTCACCCCTCCACTTT
cdr3_aa: CASSKPRQEYSYNSPLHF

clone_size: NA
v_call: TRBV19
d_call: TRBD1
j_call: TRBJ1-1
cdr3_nt: TGTGCCAGTAGGGATGACAGGGAGGGAGCTTTCTTT
cdr3_aa: CASRDDREGAFF

clone_size: NA
v_call: TRBV19
d_call: NA
j_call: TRBJ1-1
cdr3_nt: TGTGCCAGTGCGACAGGCCCTAACACTGAAGCTTTCTTT
cdr3_aa: CASATGPNTEAFF

clone_size: NA
v_call: TRBV4-2
d_call: NA
j_call: TRBJ1-1
cdr3_nt: TGTGCCAGCAGCCAAGATCGGGAAGATTGGACTGAAGCTTTCTTT
cdr3_aa: CASSQDREDWTEAFF

clone_size: NA
v_call: TRBV4-1
d_call: NA
j_call: TRBJ2-7
cdr3_nt: TGCGCCAGCAGCCAAGATGGGGGCTACGAGCAGTACTTC
cdr3_aa: CASSQDGGYEQYF

clone_size: NA
v_call: TRBV19
d_call: NA
j_call: TRBJ2-3
cdr3_nt: TGTGCCAGTAGTATAAGGGGGGATACGCAGTATTTT
cdr3_aa: CASSIRGDTQYF

clone_size: NA
v_call: TRBV5-6
d_call: NA
j_call: TRBJ2-7
cdr3_nt: TGTGCCAGCAGCCTCGGACAGTCCTACGAGCAGTACTTC
cdr3_aa: CASSLGQSYEQYF

clone_size: NA
v_call: TRBV5-1
d_call: NA
j_call: TRBJ2-3
cdr3_nt: TGCGCCAGCAGCTTGGGATTTGGCGGGGGCCCTAGCACAGATACGCAGTATTTT
cdr3_aa: CASSLGFGGGPSTDTQYF

clone_size: NA
v_call: TRBV7-2
d_call: NA
j_call: TRBJ2-7
cdr3_nt: TGTGCCAGCAGCCAGGGTCTTTCCGACGAGCAGTACTTC
cdr3_aa: CASSQGLSDEQYF

clone_size: NA
v_call: TRBV7-2
d_call: NA
j_call: TRBJ2-3
cdr3_nt: TGTGCCAGCAGCCCGGACAGAAGCACAGATACGCAGTATTTT
cdr3_aa: CASSPDRSTDTQYF

clone_size: NA
v_call: TRBV29-1
d_call: NA
j_call: TRBJ1-1
cdr3_nt: TGCAGCGTTGAAGCAGGTTTTGGCACTGAAGCTTTCTTT
cdr3_aa: CSVEAGFGTEAFF

clone_size: NA
v_call: TRBV27
d_call: TRBD2
j_call: TRBJ2-1
cdr3_nt: TGTGCCAGCAGTTTTCGGGGACTAGCGGGGGAGTTCTTC
cdr3_aa: CASSFRGLAGEFF

clone_size: NA
v_call: TRBV15
d_call: NA
j_call: TRBJ1-3
cdr3_nt: TGTGCCACCAGCCCTCCAGGCATCTCTGGAAACACCATATATTTT
cdr3_aa: CATSPPGISGNTIYF

clone_size: NA
v_call: TRBV4-1
d_call: NA
j_call: TRBJ1-1
cdr3_nt: TGCGCCAGCAGCCGACTCCGGGACATTGAAGGAGCTTTCTTT
cdr3_aa: CASSRLRDIEGAFF

clone_size: NA
v_call: TRBV13
d_call: TRBD1
j_call: TRBJ1-4
cdr3_nt: TGTGCCAGCAGCTTAGGCCTAGGGACAGGGGGCACAACTAATGAAAAACTGTTTTTT
cdr3_aa: CASSLGLGTGGTTNEKLFF

clone_size: NA
v_call: TRBV19
d_call: NA
j_call: TRBJ1-1
cdr3_nt: TGTGCCAGTAGTGTGAACACTGAAGCTTTCTTT
cdr3_aa: CASSVNTEAFF

clone_size: NA
v_call: TRBV27
d_call: TRBD2
j_call: TRBJ2-2
cdr3_nt: TGTGCCAGCAGTTTATATCGGGGGGGATTTACTAGCGGATACACCGGGGAGCTGTTTTTT
cdr3_aa: CASSLYRGGFTSGYTGELFF

clone_size: NA
v_call: TRBV2
d_call: TRBD2
j_call: TRBJ2-2
cdr3_nt: TGTGCCAGCAGTGGACTAGCGGCCGGGGAGCTGTTTTTT
cdr3_aa: CASSGLAAGELFF

clone_size: NA
v_call: TRBV29-1
d_call: TRBD2
j_call: TRBJ2-1
cdr3_nt: TGCAGCGAAGGACTAGCGGGAGACTACAATGAGCAGTTCTTC
cdr3_aa: CSEGLAGDYNEQFF